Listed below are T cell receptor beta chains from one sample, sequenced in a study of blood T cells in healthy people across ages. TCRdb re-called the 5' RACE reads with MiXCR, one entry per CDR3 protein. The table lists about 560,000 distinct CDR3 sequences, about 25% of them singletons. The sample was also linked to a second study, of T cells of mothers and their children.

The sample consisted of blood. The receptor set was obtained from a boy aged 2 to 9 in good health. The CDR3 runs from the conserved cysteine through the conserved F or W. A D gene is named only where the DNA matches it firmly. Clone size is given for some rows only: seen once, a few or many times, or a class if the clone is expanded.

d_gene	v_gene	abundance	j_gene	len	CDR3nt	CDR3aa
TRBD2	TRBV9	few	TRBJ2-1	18	TGTGCCAGCAGCGTAGCTACCCAGACTAGCGGGAGATCTTGCGAGCAGTTCTTC	CASSVATQTSGRSCEQFF
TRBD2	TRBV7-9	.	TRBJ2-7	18	TGTGCCAGCAGCTCATACAACCAACGTAGCGGGACCTACTACGAGCAGTACTTC	CASSSYNQRSGTYYEQYF
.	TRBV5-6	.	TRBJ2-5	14	TGTGCCAGCAGCTTCCTGGGAACGGAAGAGACCCAGTACTTC	CASSFLGTEETQYF
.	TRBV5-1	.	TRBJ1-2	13	TGCGCCAGCAGCCCGGAGCCTAACTATGGCTACACCTTC	CASSPEPNYGYTF
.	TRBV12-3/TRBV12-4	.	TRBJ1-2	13	TGTGCCAGCAGCCAAGCAGGGGACTATGGCTACACCTTC	CASSQAGDYGYTF
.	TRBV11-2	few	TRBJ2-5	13	TGTGCCAGCAGCCCTTGGGGGGAAGAGACCCAGTACTTC	CASSPWGEETQYF
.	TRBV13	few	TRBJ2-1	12	TGCGCCAGCAGCGCCAGGAGGCTTGAGCAGTTCTTC	CASSARRLEQFF
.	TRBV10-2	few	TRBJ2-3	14	TGCGCCAGCAGTGCGGCCCGATTCACAGATACGCAGTATTTT	CASSAARFTDTQYF
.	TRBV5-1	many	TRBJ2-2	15	TGCGCCAGCAGCTTGACAGGGTCGAACACCGGGGAGCTGTTTTTT	CASSLTGSNTGELFF
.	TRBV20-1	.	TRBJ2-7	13	TGCAGTGCTAGATCAGGTATTTCCCACGAGCAGTACTTC	CSARSGISHEQYF
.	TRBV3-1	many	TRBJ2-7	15	TGTGCCAGCAGCCAGACAATCTCTAGTTCCTACGAGCAGTACTTC	CASSQTISSSYEQYF
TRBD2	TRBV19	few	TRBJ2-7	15	TGTGCCAGTAGTACCATAGCGGGAGTGGGCTACGAGCAGTACTTC	CASSTIAGVGYEQYF
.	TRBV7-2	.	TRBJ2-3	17	TGTGCCAGCAGCCCGAGTGCTACGGGAAGGAACACAGATACGCAGTATTTT	CASSPSATGRNTDTQYF
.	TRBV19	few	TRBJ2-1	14	TGTGCCAGTAGTATAGGCGGGATGCCTAATGAGCAGTTCTTC	CASSIGGMPNEQFF
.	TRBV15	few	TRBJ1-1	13	TGTGCCACCAGCAGAAGTCTGAACACTGAAGCTTTCTTT	CATSRSLNTEAFF
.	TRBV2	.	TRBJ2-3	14	TGTGCCAGCAGTGATCCCCGGGGGGCGGATACGCAGTATTTT	CASSDPRGADTQYF
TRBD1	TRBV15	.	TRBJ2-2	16	TGTGCCACCAGCAGAGGACGTCCAGGGGGCACCGGGGAGCTGTTTTTT	CATSRGRPGGTGELFF
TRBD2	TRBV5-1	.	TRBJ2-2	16	TGCGCCAGCAGGGCTAGCGGGGGTGAGAACACCGGGGAGCTGTTTTTT	CASRASGGENTGELFF
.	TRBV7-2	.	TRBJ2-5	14	TGTGCCAGCAGCCCCAGGACGAACCAAGGGACCCAGTACTTC	CASSPRTNQGTQYF
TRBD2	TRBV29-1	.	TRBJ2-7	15	TGCAGCGTTGAGATTTCTGGACGGGGGGTAGGCGAGCAGTACTTC	CSVEISGRGVGEQYF
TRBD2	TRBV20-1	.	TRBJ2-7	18	TGCAGTGCTAGAGATTCGGGAGGAGAGACGGGAGGGAGGTACGAGCAGTACTTC	CSARDSGGETGGRYEQYF
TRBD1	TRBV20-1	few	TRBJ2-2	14	TGCAGTGCTGCCGGGACAGGGGTCAGGGGGGAGCTGTTTTTT	CSAAGTGVRGELFF
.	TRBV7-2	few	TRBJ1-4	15	TGTGCCAGCAGCTCTACAGGGCTACCGAATGAAAAACTGTTTTTT	CASSSTGLPNEKLFF
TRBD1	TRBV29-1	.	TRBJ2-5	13	TGCAGCGTCCTACAGGGGGACAGGGAGACCCAGTACTTC	CSVLQGDRETQYF
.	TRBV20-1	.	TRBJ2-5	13	TGCAGTGCTAGAGATAAGTTCCAAGAGACCCAGTACTTC	CSARDKFQETQYF
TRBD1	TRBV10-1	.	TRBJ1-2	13	TGCGCCACCACGACAGGGGTGGACTATGGCTACACCTTC	CATTTGVDYGYTF
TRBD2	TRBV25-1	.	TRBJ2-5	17	TGTGCCAGCAGGGGACTAGCGGGGGGGCCTGAAGGCGAGACCCAGTACTTC	CASRGLAGGPEGETQYF
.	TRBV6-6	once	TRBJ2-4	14	TGTGCCAGCAGGAACGACGGGAGTGAAAACATTCAGTACTTC	CASRNDGSENIQYF
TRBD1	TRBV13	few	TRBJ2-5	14	TGTGCCAGCAGCCGCAGGGGGCACTCAGAGACCCAGTACTTC	CASSRRGHSETQYF
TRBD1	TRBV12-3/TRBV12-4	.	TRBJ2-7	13	TGTGCCAGCAGCCCTAGGACAGGGATCGAGCAGTACTTC	CASSPRTGIEQYF
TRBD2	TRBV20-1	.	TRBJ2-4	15	TGCAGTGCCCCAGCGACTAGCGGGGGGGTTGGAAGTCAGTACTTC	CSAPATSGGVGSQYF
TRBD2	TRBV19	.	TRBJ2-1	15	TGTGCCAGTAGTATACGTAGCGGGGGCCCCAATGAGCAGTTCTTC	CASSIRSGGPNEQFF
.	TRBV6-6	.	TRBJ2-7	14	TGTGCCAGCAGTCAGGGGACTACAACCTACGAGCAGTACTTC	CASSQGTTTYEQYF
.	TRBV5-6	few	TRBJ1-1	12	TGTGCCAGCAGCCAAGTCGGTGCTGAAGCTTTCTTT	CASSQVGAEAFF
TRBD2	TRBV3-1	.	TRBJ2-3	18	TGTGCCAGCAGCCAAGATATGGGAAGCGGGGGGGCCACAGATACGCAGTATTTT	CASSQDMGSGGATDTQYF